A single T cell receptor (beta chain) is shown here with its context. Enrolment of Seattle patients took place during active infection, and they were followed longitudinally. The data belong to a study of blood T cell repertoires in COVID-19. The overall study: The cDNA or gDNA used as material had been derived from T cells, B-cell-depleted T cells, or PBMCs.

Original analysis: By means of reference gene primer amplification, nucleated cell counts were estimated. Clones were read by immunoSEQ multiplex PCR, and TCRdb kept only the in-frame ones, dropping some. D and trimming were read from the DNA, whereas the V and J calls and clone size are those reported in that table. The sample holds fewer than 60,000 clones, 65% to 85% seen once. V shed 1 base and J shed 0 bases, with 16 bases lying between them. The CDR3 totals 17 residues. Germline assignment: CDR1 PRHDT and CDR2 FYEKMQ (reference sequence). Sequenced sample: peripheral blood. The TCR was taken from a man aged 30 to 45 with COVID-19, enrolled during active disease. The rearrangement links TRBV13 to TRBJ2-7, with a possible D match to TRBD2 (6 bases). The CDR3 sequence: CASSLALGLNSSYEQYF. CDR3 bases: TGTGCCAGCAGCTTAGCCCTGGGACTTAACAGCTCCTACGAGCAGTACTTC.